This record concerns one T cell receptor (beta chain) sequence. This sample was taken from a study of blood T cell repertoires in COVID-19. Across the whole study: Whether acute or convalescent, the COVID-19 samples came from the United States, Italy and Spain. T cells, B-cell-depleted T cells, or PBMCs provided the cDNA or gDNA that served as material.

Patients at the Seattle site were enrolled during active infection and followed longitudinally. Authors' methods: Amplification from reference gene primers served as the basis for estimated nucleated cell counts. Using immunoSEQ multiplex PCR, the repertoire was profiled, and TCRdb retains in-frame clones only, with some absent. That table supplies the V and J calls and clone size; D and trimming were determined from the DNA. This repertoire shows under 200,000 clones, roughly 80% found once; its top ten account for roughly 5.6%. Germline V gives CDR1 MNHNY, CDR2 SVGAGI (reference sequence). The CDR3 is made up of 11 amino acids. Deletions cut 7 bases from V and 7 bases from J, with 10 bases between.

The TCR originated in a woman aged 40 to 50 with COVID-19, enrolled during active disease. This rearrangement joins TRBV6-6 to TRBJ1-2; D perhaps matches TRBD1 (5 bases). Sequencing was performed on peripheral blood. The CDR3 sequence: CASTWGVGYTF. For the CDR3, the DNA is TGTGCCAGCACCTGGGGGGTTGGCTACACCTTC.